The clone carrying this TCR beta chain was detected ten times or more. Antigen: not known. These data originate in a study of CD8 T cells in ankylosing spondylitis. Generation of TCR beta libraries employed quantitative 5'-RACE incorporating molecular barcodes. TCRdb called the 5' RACE reads again in MiXCR, with one record for every CDR3 protein. This table holds some 800,000 distinct CDR3 sequences, 10% to 15% found once. V shed 5 bases, J shed 3 bases, and the junction held 8 bases outside the gene matches. CDR1 MDHEN and CDR2 SYDVKM come from the germline V gene. CDR3 length equals 15 residues. Findings and caveats of the study: What seemed typical of ankylosing spondylitis blood was a TCR beta motif built from about 8 highly homologous variants. In ankylosing spondylitis patients, matched synovial fluid reportedly showed significant enrichment of disease-linked clones. Reports of some motif variants in reactive arthritis synovial fluid and blood predate this one. The disease-linked clones had a CD8+ phenotype and low blood frequencies.

This chain links TRBV28 with TRBJ1-1; 8 bases are shared with TRBD1. Sequences were obtained from blood, either unsorted or a sorted T cell fraction (not recorded which). The TCR was taken from a male donor with ankylosing spondylitis. The CDR3: CASSGTGGGDTEAFF. The CDR3 DNA reads as TGTGCCAGCAGTGGAACAGGGGGGGGAGACACTGAAGCTTTCTTT.